This T cell receptor (beta chain) was captured in a study of cytomegalovirus exposure and HLA in healthy donors. General study findings and limits: Immune exposure information available was restricted to CMV serostatus. For cytomegalovirus status, the classifier reportedly gave diagnoses with high specificity and sensitivity.

For this clone: Its antigen is undetermined.

Germline CDR1 MDHEN, CDR2 SYDVKM. Trimming removed 2 bases from V and 12 bases from J, with 13 bases in between. The CDR3 is made up of 12 amino acids. A multiplex PCR was run with 60 Vbeta primers and 13 Jbeta primers. Method: immunoSEQ multiplex PCR; TCRdb's copy keeps in-frame clones and lacks some. This sample yields 120,000 or so clones, of which around 81% are seen a single time; 2% to 2.5% belongs to the top ten. What was sequenced was PBMCs. This receptor was obtained from a woman aged 40 to 49 in good health and CMV-seronegative. The chain has TRBV28 and TRBJ1-1; a weak D match, TRBD1 (5 bases). CDR3 sequence reads: CASSLREGRSFF. CDR3 DNA: TGTGCCAGCAGTTTAAGGGAGGGGAGATCTTTCTTT.